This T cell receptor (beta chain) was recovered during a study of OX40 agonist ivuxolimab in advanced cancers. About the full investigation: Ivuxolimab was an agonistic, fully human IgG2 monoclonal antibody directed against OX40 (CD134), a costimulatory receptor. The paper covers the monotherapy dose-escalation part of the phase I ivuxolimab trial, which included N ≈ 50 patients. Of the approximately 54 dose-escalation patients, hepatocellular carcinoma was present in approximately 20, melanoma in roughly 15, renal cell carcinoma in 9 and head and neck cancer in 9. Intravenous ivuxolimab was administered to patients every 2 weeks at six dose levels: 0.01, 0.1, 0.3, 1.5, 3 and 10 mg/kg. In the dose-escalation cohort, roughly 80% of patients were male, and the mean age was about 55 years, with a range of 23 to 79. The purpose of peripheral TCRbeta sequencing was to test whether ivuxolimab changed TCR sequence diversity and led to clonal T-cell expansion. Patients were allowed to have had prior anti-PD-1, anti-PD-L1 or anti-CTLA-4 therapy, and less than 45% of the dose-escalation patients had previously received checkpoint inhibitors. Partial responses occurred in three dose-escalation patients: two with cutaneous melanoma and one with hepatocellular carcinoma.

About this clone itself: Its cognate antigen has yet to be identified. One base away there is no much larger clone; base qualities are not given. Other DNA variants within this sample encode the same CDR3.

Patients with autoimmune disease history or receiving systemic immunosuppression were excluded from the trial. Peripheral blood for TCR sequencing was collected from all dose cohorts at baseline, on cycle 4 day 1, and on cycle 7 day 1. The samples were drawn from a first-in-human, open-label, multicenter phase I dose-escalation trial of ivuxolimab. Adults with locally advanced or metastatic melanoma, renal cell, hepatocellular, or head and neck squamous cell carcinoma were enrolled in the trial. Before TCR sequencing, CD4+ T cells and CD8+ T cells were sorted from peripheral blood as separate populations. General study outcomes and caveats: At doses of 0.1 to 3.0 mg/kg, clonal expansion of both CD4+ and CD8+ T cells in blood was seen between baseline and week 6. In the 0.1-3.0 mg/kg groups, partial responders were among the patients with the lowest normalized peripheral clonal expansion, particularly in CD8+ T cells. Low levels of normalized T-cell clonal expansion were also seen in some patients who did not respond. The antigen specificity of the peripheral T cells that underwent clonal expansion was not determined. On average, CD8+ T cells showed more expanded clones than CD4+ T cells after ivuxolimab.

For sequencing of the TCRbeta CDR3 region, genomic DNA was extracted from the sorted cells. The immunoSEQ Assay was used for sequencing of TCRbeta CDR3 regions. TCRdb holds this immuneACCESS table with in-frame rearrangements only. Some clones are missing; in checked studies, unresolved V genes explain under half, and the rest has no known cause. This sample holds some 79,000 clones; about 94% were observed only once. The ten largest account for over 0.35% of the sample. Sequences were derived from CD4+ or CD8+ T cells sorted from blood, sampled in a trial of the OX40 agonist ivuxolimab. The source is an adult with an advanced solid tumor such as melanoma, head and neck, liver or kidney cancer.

DNA sequence: TGTGCCATCAGTGAAGGACAGTTGAACACTGAAGCTTTCTTT. The translation is CAISEGQLNTEAFF. In this chain, TRBV10-3 is recombined with TRBJ1-1, and perhaps TRBD1 as D gene, on 6 matching bases. V is pared back by 3 bases and J by 0 bases, with 8 bases lying between the germline termini. According to the germline V gene, CDR1 reads ENHRY and CDR2 reads SYGVKD. The CDR3 starts with the cysteine, ends with the phenylalanine, and has 14 residues. Just the 42-base CDR3 DNA is kept, in frame starting at base 1.